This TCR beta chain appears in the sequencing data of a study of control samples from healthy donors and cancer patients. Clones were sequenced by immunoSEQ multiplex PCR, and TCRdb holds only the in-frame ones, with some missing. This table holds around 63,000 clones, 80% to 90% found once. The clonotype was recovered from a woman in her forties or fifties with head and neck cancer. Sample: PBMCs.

The CDR3: CASANPGQTYEQYF. In DNA form, the CDR3 reads TGCGCCAGCGCAAATCCGGGACAAACCTACGAGCAGTACTTC. The gene calls are TRBV5-1 and TRBJ2-7; TRBD1 is a possible D gene (6 bases). Germline CDR1 and CDR2: SGHRS and YFSETQ. V gave up 7 bases and J gave up 2 bases, with 16 bases separating them. The CDR3 runs to 14 residues.